The T cell receptor beta chain under discussion was sequenced for a study of blood T cell repertoires in COVID-19 (dated by TCRdb to the early 2020s). The study in broad terms: The collaborator samples originated in the United States, Italy and Spain and spanned the acute and convalescent phases of COVID-19. The prospective study material was composed of cDNA or gDNA derived from T cells, B-cell-depleted T cells, or PBMCs. The dataset comprised deeply sampled blood TCRbeta repertoires from subjects exposed to, actively infected with, or recovered from COVID-19. The repertoires were released in a freely available public database meant as a resource for research on the immune response to SARS-CoV-2. The samples were drawn from two sources: the first 160 participants of the ongoing ImmuneRACE study, and 950 to 1,500 subjects contributed by 6 global collaborators. Sample metadata almost always included a de-identified subject ID, COVID-19 status, age in years and sex. Where HLA class I and class II types were available, the types were taken from metadata supplied by the sample provider, not from assay-based typing.

This clone occurred once. Its specific antigen is unknown. Base qualities are missing; no much larger clone stands one base away. What the work shows at the level of the full study, not this receptor alone: The quantity of clinical and demographic metadata differed by source and by participant and was supplied without curation.

The immunoSEQ Assay, a bias-controlled multiplex PCR, was used to amplify TCRbeta CDR3 regions from genomic DNA. The authors' analysis ran thus. The number of nucleated cells in each sample was estimated from the amplification of reference gene primers within the assay. Sequence reads were collapsed and filtered to measure the absolute abundance of every unique TCRbeta CDR3 rearrangement. For each sample, productive Simpson clonality was calculated as the square root of Simpson's diversity index across productive rearrangements. TCRdb limited this immuneACCESS table to in-frame rearrangements with V and J called. A share of clones is missing; checked studies link under half to unresolved V genes, and the rest is unexplained. That table furnishes V, J and clone size, whereas the DNA furnished D and trimming. This sample comprises 300,000 or so clones, roughly 90% of them detected only once. Clones ranked in the top ten supply roughly 6.7% of the sample.

A second Seattle source provided samples from volunteer blood donors who had recovered from COVID-19. The collaborating institutions used their own protocols to collect whole blood in K2EDTA tubes. For TCRbeta analysis, collaborators shipped samples in one of three forms: frozen whole blood, isolated PBMCs, or DNA extracted from either of those sample types. Source material: peripheral blood. The sequence was collected from a man in his late teens or twenties who had recovered from COVID-19.

The CDR3 loop reads CATGSPTGELFF. The DNA reads as follows: TGTGCCACAGGTAGCCCAACCGGGGAGCTGTTTTTT. The chain couples TRBV24-1 to TRBJ2-2; no confident D gene assignment can be made. V loses 10 bases, J loses 5 bases, and the germline ends lie 10 bases apart. The CDR3 sequence holds 12 residues, the cysteine and phenylalanine included. Only the CDR3 part of the read is kept: 36 bases, read in frame from the first base. CDR1 is given as KGHDR and CDR2 as SFDVKD, both from the germline V gene.